The source of this T cell receptor (beta chain) is a study of CD8 T cells in ankylosing spondylitis. Study results and limitations: With a CD8+ phenotype, disease-linked clones were relatively rare in peripheral blood. Earlier reports found some motif variants in synovial fluid and blood in reactive arthritis. What appeared characteristic of ankylosing spondylitis blood was a TCR beta motif of 7 or 8 highly homologous variants.

V was cut by 0 bases and J by 1 base, with 10 bases left in between. Germline V CDR1 and CDR2: SGHTA, FQGNSA. The CDR3 consists of 15 residues. In this sample, this clonotype turned up many times. Its antigen is not identified. Libraries of TCR beta came from quantitative 5'-RACE with molecular barcodes. TCRdb ran MiXCR on the 5' RACE reads and lists one entry per CDR3 protein. The repertoire has fewer than 550,000 distinct CDR3 sequences, about 5% of them found once; the top ten carry roughly 3.5%. Sequenced input: blood, either unsorted or a sorted T cell fraction (not recorded which). The V gene is TRBV7-2, the J gene TRBJ2-7; D might be TRBD1 or TRBD2, each matching 5 bases. This TCR derives from a male donor with ankylosing spondylitis. CDR3 DNA sequence: TGTGCCAGCAGCTTAGCGGGACCGATATCCTACGAGCAGTACTTC. This translates into CASSLAGPISYEQYF. Supplemented by reference TRBV7-2 and TRBJ2-7, the full variable domain reads GAGVSQSPSNKVTEKGKDVELRCDPISGHTALYWYRQSLGQGLEFLIYFQGNSAPDKSGLPSDRFSAERTGGSVSTLTIQRTQQEDSAVYLCASSLAGPISYEQYFGPGTRLTVT.